Listed here are 24 T cell receptor beta chains from one sample, sequenced in a study of OX40 agonist ivuxolimab in advanced cancers. Sequencing was performed with immunoSEQ multiplex PCR; in TCRdb, only in-frame clones are kept and a portion is missing. This sample has about 77,000 clones, with 90% to 95% found just once. The sample was CD4+ or CD8+ T cells sorted from blood, taken in a trial of the OX40 agonist ivuxolimab. The source is an adult with an advanced solid tumor such as melanoma, head and neck, liver or kidney cancer.

The chain recombines TRBV28 with TRBJ2-2; D call uncertain. The germline V gene has CDR1 MDHEN and CDR2 SYDVKM. The CDR3 spans 16 residues. Trimming cost V 8 bases and J 3 bases, with 19 bases left between them. The CDR3 nucleotides are TGTGCCAGCGGCGGCGGTGCAACACCCCACACCGGGGAGCTGTTTTTT. Protein sequence: CASGGGATPHTGELFF.

The count of this clone is one. The chain uses TRBV7-9 and TRBJ2-7; 7 bases align to TRBD1. The CDR3 extends over 15 amino acids. Germline assignment: CDR1 SEHNR and CDR2 FQNEAQ (reference sequence). The ends lost 5 bases at V and 5 bases at J; junction bases unmatched: 12. The CDR3 is CASSHGTAPMNEQYF. In DNA, the CDR3 is TGTGCCAGCAGCCACGGGACAGCTCCTATGAACGAGCAGTACTTC.

This chain connects TRBV27 to TRBJ2-2; D is perhaps TRBD2 (6 bases). V was trimmed by 7 bases and J by 4 bases, leaving 10 bases between them. The CDR3 has 13 residues. From germline, CDR1 is MNHEY and CDR2 SMNVEV (reference sequence). In DNA, the CDR3 is TGTGCCAGCACCCAGGGAGGCACCGGGGAGCTGTTTTTT. Translating it yields CASTQGGTGELFF.

This clone was recorded only once. This chain links TRBV15 with TRBJ2-5, with 7 nucleotides matching TRBD2. The CDR3 covers 15 residues. The V gene end was trimmed by 5 bases and the J gene end by 5 bases; junction bases not matched to a gene: 11. Germline CDR1 reads LNHNV; CDR2 reads YYDKDF (reference sequence). The CDR3, as DNA: TGTGCCACCAGCCCGGGACGTGGGGGGGTTGAGACCCAGTACTTC. It specifies CATSPGRGGVETQYF.

The chain recombines TRBV18 with TRBJ1-2, with 9 nucleotides matching TRBD1. The J segment lost 5 bases and the V segment lost 6 bases, leaving 10 bases of the junction unmatched. The CDR3 is made up of 15 amino acids. CDR1 is KGHSH, CDR2 LQKENI, per germline. The CDR3 region is CASSTQQGAEYGYTF. As DNA, the CDR3 is TGTGCCAGCTCCACACAACAGGGGGCGGAGTATGGCTACACCTTC. The full variable domain, with the rest looked up from reference TRBV18 and TRBJ1-2, is NAGVMQNPRHLVRRRGQEARLRCSPMKGHSHVYWYRQLPEEGLKFMVYLQKENIIDESGMPKERFSAEFPKEGPSILRIQQVVRGDSAAYFCASSTQQGAEYGYTFGSGTRLTVV.

The rearrangement joins TRBV19 to TRBJ1-2; no reliable D call. Trimming pared 0 bases from V and 4 bases from J, leaving 9 bases between. CDR1 is LNHDA and CDR2 is SQIVND in the germline V gene (reference sequence). The CDR3 contains 14 residues. The CDR3 loop reads CASSIDPGSYGYTF. In DNA form, the CDR3 reads TGTGCCAGTAGTATAGATCCCGGGAGCTATGGCTACACCTTC.

The J gene is TRBJ2-1, the V gene TRBV27; 11 bases align to TRBD1. CDR3 length: 17 amino acids. Germline V gene lookup returns CDR1 MNHEY and CDR2 SMNVEV (reference sequence). V was pared by 3 bases and J by 6 bases, with 10 bases of the junction left unmatched. CDR3 in amino acids: CASSLGPGQGASNEQFF. In DNA form, the CDR3 reads TGTGCCAGCAGTTTGGGCCCCGGACAGGGGGCATCCAATGAGCAGTTCTTC.

The rearrangement uses TRBV9 and TRBJ2-3; 9 nucleotides align to TRBD1. The V and J ends lost 2 bases and 6 bases, in that order; junction bases with no gene match: 4. Germline V CDR1 and CDR2: SGDLS, YYNGEE. This CDR3 region has 14 residues. CDR3 coding DNA: TGTGCCAGCAGCGTGACAGGGGGTCGGGATACGCAGTATTTT. Translation: CASSVTGGRDTQYF.

This chain links TRBV27 with TRBJ1-2; D gene uncertain. The CDR3 extends over 13 amino acids. V was trimmed by 3 bases and J by 4 bases, leaving 9 bases between them. CDR1 MNHEY and CDR2 SMNVEV come from the germline V gene (reference sequence). CDR3 DNA: TGTGCCAGCAGTTTCTCCGGAGTCTATGGCTACACCTTC. This translates into CASSFSGVYGYTF.

In this sample, this clone turned up once. This sequence joins TRBV5-6 and TRBJ1-2; D remains unclear. Germline CDR1 reads SGHDT; CDR2 reads YYEEEE. V was clipped by 0 bases and J by 5 bases, with 11 bases between them. The length of the CDR3 is 14 residues. This CDR3 is CASSLAAAMYGYTF. The CDR3 DNA sequence: TGTGCCAGCAGCTTGGCGGCAGCCATGTATGGCTACACCTTC.

This clone has just one count. CDR3 nucleotides: TGCGCCAGCAGCTTGGATAGACAGGGCCTATCCTACGAGCAGTACTTC. Protein sequence: CASSLDRQGLSYEQYF. The chain employs TRBV5-1 and TRBJ2-7; 7 bases align to TRBD1. The CDR3 covers 16 residues. Germline trimming cut 0 bases from V and 1 base from J; bases unmatched to any gene: 7. Germline V gene lookup returns CDR1 SGHRS and CDR2 YFSETQ.

The chain is built from TRBV14 and TRBJ1-2; no clear D. Per germline, CDR1 SGHDN and CDR2 FVKESK. Trimming shortened V by 4 bases and J by 2 bases, and 8 bases separated the two germline ends. CDR3 length equals 13 residues. CDR3 DNA sequence: TGTGCCAGCAGCCCTGGGCGAAACTATGGCTACACCTTC. It yields the protein CASSPGRNYGYTF.

The V gene is TRBV9, the J gene TRBJ2-7; a possible D gene is TRBD2 (6 bases). The CDR3 is 12 amino acids. Germline loops: CDR1 SGDLS, CDR2 YYNGEE. Trimming left V 4 bases short and J 5 bases short, with 10 bases between. DNA for the CDR3: TGTGCCAGCAGCACCGGAGGGGACGAGCAGTACTTC. Its translation is CASSTGGDEQYF.

V and J are TRBV6-1 and TRBJ2-2; no firm D call. This CDR3 contains 11 residues. Germline V CDR1 and CDR2: MNHNS, SASEGT. Trimming pared 0 bases from V and 7 bases from J, leaving 0 bases between. CDR3 sequence reads: CASSEAGELFF. As DNA, the CDR3 is TGTGCCAGCAGTGAAGCCGGGGAGCTGTTTTTT.

The chain uses TRBV5-8 and TRBJ1-5; weak D call: TRBD1 (5 bases). Germline loops: CDR1 SGHTS, CDR2 YDEGEE. Trimming took off 4 bases at V and 7 bases at J, with 9 bases between the two ends. The CDR3 has 12 residues. The CDR3 protein is CASSGAPQPQHF. The CDR3 coding sequence is TGTGCCAGCAGCGGGGCCCCACAGCCCCAGCATTTT.

V usage is TRBV6-5 and J usage is TRBJ2-7; 12 nucleotides match TRBD1. This CDR3 has 15 amino acids. The V segment lost 5 bases and the J segment 6 bases; nucleotides outside the gene matches: 8. CDR1 and CDR2 (germline): MNHEY, SVGAGI. Here the CDR3 reads CASSPSGTGGSEQYF. Written as DNA, the CDR3 is TGTGCCAGCAGTCCCTCCGGGACAGGGGGCTCCGAGCAGTACTTC.

The rearrangement links TRBV29-1 to TRBJ2-5; D may correspond to TRBD1 or TRBD2 (5 bases each). The CDR3 is 13 residues long. CDR1 and CDR2 from the germline V gene are SQVTM and ANQGSEA. V lost 3 bases to trimming and J lost 2 bases, with 10 bases between them. The DNA of the CDR3 is TGCAGCGTTGACCGGGACGGTCAAGAGACCCAGTACTTC. Translated, it gives CSVDRDGQETQYF.

This chain links TRBV27 with TRBJ2-7; TRBD2 agrees at 7 bases. Germline V lookup: CDR1 MNHEY, CDR2 SMNVEV (reference sequence). CDR3 length: 16 residues. Unmatched junction bases numbered 13, after V lost 5 bases and J lost 3 bases. The CDR3 DNA follows: TGTGCCAGCAGTCCCGAGGGAGGGGTAAGGGACTACGAGCAGTACTTC. Translating gives CASSPEGGVRDYEQYF.

The rearrangement links TRBV27 to TRBJ2-4, with D tentatively TRBD2 (6 bases). Germline CDR1 reads MNHEY; CDR2 reads SMNVEV (reference sequence). The CDR3 has 15 amino acids. The V end lost 5 bases, the J end lost 0 bases, and 11 bases lay between the germline ends. CDR3 sequence: CASSPTGVAKNIQYF. Here the CDR3 DNA reads TGTGCCAGCAGTCCGACGGGGGTAGCCAAAAACATTCAGTACTTC.

The rearrangement joins TRBV7-9 to TRBJ1-2, with D maybe TRBD1 (6 bases). With 1 base removed from V and 2 bases from J, the gap between germline ends came to 23 bases. Looked up from germline, CDR1 is SEHNR and CDR2 is FQNEAQ (reference sequence). The CDR3 is 19 residues long. CDR3 loop: CASSLVLGLSGAQNYGYTF. DNA of the CDR3: TGTGCCAGCAGCTTAGTTCTCGGGCTATCAGGGGCACAAAACTATGGCTACACCTTC.

The chain links TRBV2 to TRBJ1-3, with D perhaps TRBD1 (6 bases). This CDR3 has 15 amino acids. Germline CDR1 is SNHLY and CDR2 is FYNNEI. With 5 bases removed from V and 0 bases from J, the gap between germline ends came to 11 bases. CDR3 sequence reads: CASSTDRFSGNTIYF. Here the CDR3 DNA reads TGTGCCAGCAGTACTGACAGGTTCTCTGGAAACACCATATATTTT.

This rearrangement joins TRBV4-1 to TRBJ1-2; TRBD1 aligns across 8 bases. Trimming removed 0 bases from V and 0 bases from J; junction bases left unmatched: 3. Germline CDR1 is MGHRA and CDR2 is YSYEKL. This CDR3 has 16 residues. CDR3 nucleotides: TGCGCCAGCAGCCAAGAAAGGACAGGGACTAACTATGGCTACACCTTC. Protein sequence: CASSQERTGTNYGYTF.

The chain recombines TRBV7-3 with TRBJ2-2; D ambiguous. The CDR3 loop spans 14 amino acids. Germline assignment: CDR1 SGHTA and CDR2 FQGTGA. Trimming stripped 5 bases from V and 6 bases from J, with 13 bases between. The CDR3 DNA follows: TGTGCCAGCAGCGTGGTTGGTGGTCCCGGGGAGCTGTTTTTT. This encodes CASSVVGGPGELFF. The full variable domain, with the rest looked up from reference TRBV7-3 and TRBJ2-2, is GAGVSQTPSNKVTEKGKYVELRCDPISGHTALYWYRQSLGQGPEFLIYFQGTGAADDSGLPNDRFFAVRPEGSVSTLKIQRTERGDSAVYLCASSVVGGPGELFFGEGSRLTVL.

The chain is built from TRBV12-5 and TRBJ2-5; D gene uncertain. CDR3 length: 17 residues. Germline V CDR1 and CDR2: LGHNT, FRNRAP. V gave up 0 bases and J gave up 7 bases, with 21 bases separating them. The CDR3 reads CASGLVESKAPLTTQYF. The CDR3 region has the DNA TGTGCTAGTGGTTTGGTAGAATCGAAGGCCCCCCTGACGACCCAGTACTTC.